This passage covers 14 T cell receptor beta chains from one sample sequenced in a study of beta chain features in type 1 diabetes (dated by TCRdb to 2016 to 2018). Library method: the immunoSEQ multiplex PCR assay. All of the isolated RNA was reverse transcribed with the High Capacity cDNA Reverse Transcription Kit, so expressed TCRB transcripts were sequenced. Sourced from immuneACCESS, this table was stored by TCRdb with only in-frame sequences that have V and J called. A share of the clones is absent; for the studies checked, an unresolved V gene accounts for under half, and the remainder has no known explanation. The sample contains 200,000 to 250,000 clones, 55% to 70% of them found a single time. The ten largest account for around 0.057% of the sample. The sequencing input was naive CD4+ T cells from blood. Read against the paper, the sample's cell subset or site label means: true naive CD4+ T cells. The receptors were sampled from a man under 40 in good health.

V and J are TRBV2 and TRBJ2-3; the match to TRBD1 covers 7 bases. The germline V gene has CDR1 SNHLY and CDR2 FYNNEI. After removal of 2 bases from V and 8 bases from J, the junction contained 4 bases not matched to a gene. The CDR3 totals 13 residues. CDR3 sequence: CASSERGQGTQYF. The CDR3 region has the DNA TGTGCCAGCAGTGAAAGGGGGCAGGGTACGCAGTATTTT.

About this clone itself: Distinct nucleotide sequences in the sample also encode this CDR3. The chain links TRBV20-1 to TRBJ2-5; D ambiguous. Deletions cut 4 bases from V and 4 bases from J, with 4 bases between. The germline CDR1 and CDR2 sequences are DFQATT and SNEGSKA (reference sequence). CDR3 size: 10 residues. This chain's CDR3 is CSATSETQYF. The CDR3 bases are TGCAGTGCTACGTCAGAGACCCAGTACTTC.

In this sample, this clone turned up a few times. This chain connects TRBV5-1 to TRBJ2-4; D not certain. Trimming removed 0 bases at V and 7 bases at J, with 11 bases between. CDR1 and CDR2 from the germline V gene are SGHRS and YFSETQ. This CDR3 spans 14 amino acids. The CDR3 nucleotides read TGCGCCAGCAGCTTGGAGCAGGCCGCGAACATTCAGTACTTC. This encodes CASSLEQAANIQYF. Full variable domain (missing parts from reference TRBV5-1 and TRBJ2-4): KAGVTQTPRYLIKTRGQQVTLSCSPISGHRSVSWYQQTPGQGLQFLFEYFSETQRNKGNFPGRFSGRQFSNSRSEMNVSTLELGDSALYLCASSLEQAANIQYFGAGTRLSVL.

The chain employs TRBV29-1 and TRBJ1-1; 10 bases are shared with TRBD1. Per the germline V gene, CDR1 is SQVTM and CDR2 is ANQGSEA. The CDR3 has 13 residues. The V gene end was trimmed by 7 bases and the J gene end by 5 bases; junction bases not matched to a gene: 7. CDR3 amino acids: CSAWTGGWTEAFF. CDR3 bases: TGCAGCGCCTGGACAGGGGGTTGGACTGAAGCTTTCTTT.

On this clone itself: The sample carries other DNA sequences with the same CDR3. The CDR3 nucleotides are TGTGCCAGCAGTTTACAGGCCTCTGGGGCCAACGTCCTGACTTTC. Protein product: CASSLQASGANVLTF. The chain combines TRBV27 with TRBJ2-6, with D hard to call. The CDR3 is made up of 15 amino acids. The V gene's germline CDR1 is MNHEY and CDR2 SMNVEV (reference sequence). V was pared by 2 bases and J by 0 bases, with 5 bases between.

The chain recombines TRBV30 with TRBJ1-5, with D perhaps matching TRBD1 (5 bases). This CDR3 is 14 amino acids long. Looked up from germline, CDR1 is GTSNPN and CDR2 is SVGIG (reference sequence). With 5 bases removed from V and 6 bases from J, the gap between germline ends came to 17 bases. The CDR3 reads CAWADARRGQPQHF. In DNA form, the CDR3 reads TGTGCCTGGGCCGACGCCCGGAGGGGTCAGCCCCAGCATTTT.

The J gene is TRBJ2-7, the V gene TRBV30; D might be TRBD2 (5 bases). The CDR3 is made up of 13 amino acids. Germline V gene sequence: CDR1 GTSNPN, CDR2 SVGIG (reference sequence). V was cut by 0 bases and J by 7 bases, with 13 bases left in between. The CDR3 loop reads CAWSVRGHSEQYF. The CDR3, as DNA: TGTGCCTGGAGTGTACGAGGGCACTCAGAGCAGTACTTC.

The chain has TRBV30 and TRBJ2-5; the match to TRBD2 covers 10 bases. This CDR3 has 15 residues. Germline V gives CDR1 GTSNPN, CDR2 SVGIG (reference sequence). The J segment lost 4 bases and the V segment lost 0 bases, leaving 5 bases of the junction unmatched. The CDR3 region has the DNA TGTGCCTGGAGTGTACGGGCTAGCGGGAGAGAGACCCAGTACTTC. Its translation: CAWSVRASGRETQYF.

The chain joins TRBV7-2 to TRBJ2-7; maybe TRBD2 (6 bases). Germline V gene sequence: CDR1 SGHTA, CDR2 FQGNSA. V was cut by 4 bases and J by 1 base, with 11 bases left in between. The CDR3 runs 14 residues. CDR3 nucleotide sequence: TGTGCCAGCAGCTCGGGGGTGCCATCCTACGAGCAGTACTTC. It codes for CASSSGVPSYEQYF.

This clone has just one count. The chain combines TRBV12-5 with TRBJ1-6; weak D call: TRBD1 (5 bases). The CDR3 spans 18 residues. Germline CDR1 reads LGHNT; CDR2 reads FRNRAP. V gave up 0 bases and J gave up 5 bases, with 17 bases separating them. DNA of the CDR3: TGTGCTAGTGGTTTGGTAAGAGGGGCTCCGACTGATAATTCACCCCTCCACTTT. Translation gives CASGLVRGAPTDNSPLHF.

The V call is TRBV14, the J call TRBJ1-1; tentative D call: TRBD1 (5 bases). This CDR3 contains 14 residues. From germline, CDR1 is SGHDN and CDR2 FVKESK. V was shortened by 5 bases and J by 0 bases, with 10 bases between the two germline ends. The CDR3 bases are TGTGCCAGCAGCTTCCGGGGCCTGAACACTGAAGCTTTCTTT. Its translation is CASSFRGLNTEAFF.

CDR3 region: CSVDTEAFF. DNA of the CDR3: TGCAGCGTTGACACTGAAGCTTTCTTT. The chain combines TRBV29-1 with TRBJ1-1; D unclear. Germline V gene lookup returns CDR1 SQVTM and CDR2 ANQGSEA. The length of the CDR3 is 9 residues. V shed 3 bases and J shed 4 bases, with 0 bases lying between them. The complete variable domain, with remaining parts taken from reference TRBV29-1 and TRBJ1-1, reads SAVISQKPSRDICQRGTSLTIQCQVDSQVTMMFWYRQQPGQSLTLIATANQGSEATYESGFVIDKFPISRPNLTFSTLTVSNMSPEDSSIYLCSVDTEAFFGQGTRLTVV.

This clone was counted only a few times. The chain joins TRBV29-1 to TRBJ2-7; 12 bases match TRBD2. CDR1 is SQVTM and CDR2 is ANQGSEA in the germline V gene. Trimming took 5 bases from V and 5 from J; bases not matched to a gene: 10. The CDR3 extends over 15 amino acids. The CDR3 DNA reads TGCAGCGTTTCTAGCGGGAGGGTTAGACGCAACGAGCAGTACTTC. Protein sequence: CSVSSGRVRRNEQYF.

The chain recombines TRBV7-2 with TRBJ2-7; 9 nucleotides agree with TRBD2. This CDR3 has 16 residues. Germline V gives CDR1 SGHTA, CDR2 FQGNSA. The V segment lost 0 bases and the J segment 0 bases; nucleotides outside the gene matches: 3. CDR3 sequence reads: CASSLAAGGVSYEQYF. In nucleotides, the CDR3 is TGTGCCAGCAGCTTAGCTGCGGGGGGGGTCTCCTACGAGCAGTACTTC.